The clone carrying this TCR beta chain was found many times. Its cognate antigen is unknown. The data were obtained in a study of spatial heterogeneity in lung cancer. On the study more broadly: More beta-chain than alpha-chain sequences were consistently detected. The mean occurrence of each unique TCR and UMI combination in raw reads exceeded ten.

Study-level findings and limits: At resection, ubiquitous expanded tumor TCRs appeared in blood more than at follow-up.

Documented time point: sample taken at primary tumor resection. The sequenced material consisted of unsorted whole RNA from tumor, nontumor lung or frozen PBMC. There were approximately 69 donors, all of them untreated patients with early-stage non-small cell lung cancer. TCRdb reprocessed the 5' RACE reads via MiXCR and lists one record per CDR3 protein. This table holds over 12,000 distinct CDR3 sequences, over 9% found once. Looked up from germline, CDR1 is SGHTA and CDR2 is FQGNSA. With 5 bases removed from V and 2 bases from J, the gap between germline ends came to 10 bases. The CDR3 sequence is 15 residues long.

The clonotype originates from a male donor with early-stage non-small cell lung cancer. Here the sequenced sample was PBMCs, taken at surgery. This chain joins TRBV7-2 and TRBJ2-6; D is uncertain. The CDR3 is CASSPSAAGANVLTF. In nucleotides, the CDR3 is TGTGCCAGCAGCCCAAGCGCGGCTGGGGCCAACGTCCTGACTTTC.